Listed below are T cell receptor beta chains from one sample, sequenced in a study of regulatory T cells in long-lasting Graves disease. TCRdb re-called the multiplex PCR reads with MiXCR, one entry per CDR3 protein. The sample carries about 450,000 distinct CDR3 sequences, about 15% recorded once. The data were also submitted as part of a second study, on T cells in Graves' hyperthyroidism and ophthalmopathy.

The sample here was peripheral blood mononuclear cells (PBMCs), taken at new diagnosis, from a patient treated with antithyroid drugs. Receptor source: a woman in her forties or fifties with Graves disease. CDR3s include the opening cysteine and the closing phenylalanine or tryptophan. The D gene is left open where the match is weak. Expanded clones get a size class; other rows say once, few or many, or leave the size out.

clone_size j_call d_call v_call cdr3_nt cdr3_aa
many TRBJ2-7 TRBD1 TRBV7-2 TGTGCCAGCAGCGCCCGGACAGGGGCCTACGAGCAGTACTTC CASSARTGAYEQYF
many TRBJ2-3 TRBD1 TRBV5-1 TGCGCCAGCAGCTTGGCGACAGGGGGTGCGGGTACGCAGTATTTT CASSLATGGAGTQYF
- TRBJ1-5 - TRBV3-1 TGTGCCAGCAGCCAAATCGCGGGGACCAATCAGCCCCAGCATTTT CASSQIAGTNQPQHF
- TRBJ2-1 - TRBV18 TGTGCCAGCTCACCTCGCCCGGGACCTTACAATGAGCAGTTCTTC CASSPRPGPYNEQFF
few TRBJ2-2 TRBD2 TRBV7-3 TGTGCCAGCAGCCCCTTGGCGGGAGCGAACACCGGGGAGCTGTTTTTT CASSPLAGANTGELFF
many TRBJ2-2 TRBD2 TRBV5-1 TGCGCCAGCAGCGACGGGACTATGGGTATAGAGGAGCTGTTTTTT CASSDGTMGIEELFF
many TRBJ1-1 - TRBV6-2/TRBV6-3 TGTGCCAGCAGTTATAGGTGGGCGGCTGAAGCTTTCTTT CASSYRWAAEAFF
- TRBJ2-2 TRBD1 TRBV3-1 TGTGCCAGCAGCAAAAACAGGGGGCTCAACACCGGGGAGCTGTTTTTT CASSKNRGLNTGELFF
- TRBJ1-5 - TRBV19 TGTGCCAGTAGTATCGAAGACAGGAGCAGTCAGCCCCAGCATTTT CASSIEDRSSQPQHF
few TRBJ1-2 - TRBV5-1 TGCGCCAGCAGATTCGCAGACGCTGGCTACACCTTC CASRFADAGYTF
many TRBJ1-6 TRBD1 TRBV6-1 TGTGCCAGCAGTGAACAGGACAGGGGTAATTCACCCCTCCACTTT CASSEQDRGNSPLHF
many TRBJ2-5 - TRBV7-2 TGTGCCAGCAGCCTGGGCGGGACTTGGGAGACCCAGTACTTC CASSLGGTWETQYF
many TRBJ2-1 - TRBV7-9 TGTGCCAGCAGTTCAGCCCGGGTGCCGGGAGCTCGTCACTCCTACAATGAGCAGTTCTTC CASSSARVPGARHSYNEQFF
many TRBJ2-1 - TRBV7-9 TGTGCCAGCAGTTTTTACGGGGACCCCCCTTACAATGAGCAGTTCTTC CASSFYGDPPYNEQFF
many TRBJ2-5 TRBD1 TRBV6-2/TRBV6-3 TGTGCCAGCAGTTACGCTGGCAGGGGGCGCCGGCAAGAGACCCAGTACTTC CASSYAGRGRRQETQYF
many TRBJ1-6 - TRBV6-5 TGTGCCAGCAGTTACTCAGGGACGGACTACTATAATTCACCCCTCCACTTT CASSYSGTDYYNSPLHF
many TRBJ2-3 - TRBV29-1 TGCAGCGTTGGCACAGATACGCAGTATTTT CSVGTDTQYF
many TRBJ1-2 - TRBV12-3/TRBV12-4 TGTGCCAGCAGTTTAAGGGAGGACTATGGCTACACCTTC CASSLREDYGYTF
few TRBJ2-1 - TRBV28 TGTGCCGGCAGTTTTTGGGGTAAACACAATGAGCAGTTCTTC CAGSFWGKHNEQFF
- TRBJ1-2 TRBD1 TRBV25-1 TGTGCCAGCAGTGAGACAGGGAATGGCTACACCTTC CASSETGNGYTF
once TRBJ2-1 TRBD1 TRBV29-1 TGCAGCGTCCCCGCTGGGACAGCTTACAATGAGCAGTTCTTC CSVPAGTAYNEQFF
many TRBJ1-1 - TRBV6-1 TGTGCCAGCAGTGATCCAGGGATGAACACTGAAGCTTTCTTT CASSDPGMNTEAFF
many TRBJ2-1 - TRBV20-1 TGCAGTGCTCCGCTAGCGTACTCCTACAATGAGCAGTTCTTC CSAPLAYSYNEQFF
few TRBJ2-2 TRBD2 TRBV4-1 TGCGCCAGCAGCCAACCTACTAGCGGGAGGGCCTTAAGGGAGCTGTTTTTT CASSQPTSGRALRELFF
many TRBJ2-3 - TRBV20-1 TGCAGTGCTAGATGGCTAGCTGCCCCCCGTCGTGGGCAGTATTTT CSARWLAAPRRGQYF
- TRBJ1-1 - TRBV28 TGTGCCAGCAGCCAAGGATCCCTTGGTGAAGCTTTCTTT CASSQGSLGEAFF
many TRBJ2-4 - TRBV27 TGTGCCAGCAGTTTATTCGGGGCAAGCTCCGGCAAAAACATTCAGTACTTC CASSLFGASSGKNIQYF
many TRBJ2-1 TRBD2 TRBV3-1 TGTGCCAGCAGCTCGGGAGGGCCGGGTAATGAGCAGTTCTTC CASSSGGPGNEQFF
- TRBJ2-7 - TRBV28 TGTGCCAGCAGTTTGTCGGGGGCTAGCGGCACCTACGAGCAGTACTTC CASSLSGASGTYEQYF
- TRBJ2-7 TRBD1 TRBV19 TGTGCCAGTAGCCCAGACAGGGGTTTTGGTTACGAGCAGTACTTC CASSPDRGFGYEQYF
- TRBJ2-7 TRBD2 TRBV20-1 TGCAGTCCTCTGACGGGAGGGTCGTACGAGCAGTACTTC CSPLTGGSYEQYF
few TRBJ2-7 TRBD1 TRBV5-1 TGCGCCAGCCAAACCGGGACAGGGGCCTACGAGCAGTACTTC CASQTGTGAYEQYF
many TRBJ2-3 - TRBV7-9 TGTGCCAGCAGCTTATCTCGGGAGATTACAGATACGCAGTATTTT CASSLSREITDTQYF
many TRBJ1-1 - TRBV29-1 TGCAGCGTTGAAGGTTACACTGAAGCTTTCTTT CSVEGYTEAFF
- TRBJ1-5 - TRBV2 TGTGCCAGCAGGGGGACTAGATACCAGCCCCAGCATTTT CASRGTRYQPQHF
few TRBJ2-2 TRBD2 TRBV20-1 TGCAGTGCTAGCTTCCTAGCGGGAGGGAACACCGGGGAGCTGTTTTTT CSASFLAGGNTGELFF
few TRBJ2-3 - TRBV18 TGTGCCAGCTCACCCTACGGGATACTGAGCACAGATACGCAGTATTTT CASSPYGILSTDTQYF
- TRBJ2-2 TRBD2 TRBV5-4 TGTGCCAGCAGCTCTATAGCGGGAGGAGACACCGGGGAGCTGTTTTTT CASSSIAGGDTGELFF
- TRBJ2-5 TRBD2 TRBV7-9 TGTGCCAGCAGCTCCCTCGAAGGGACTAGCGGGAGGTTGGAGACCCAGTACTTC CASSSLEGTSGRLETQYF
many TRBJ2-2 - TRBV20-1 TGCAGTGCACGGTTGGCGCTGAACACCGGGGAGCTGTTTTTT CSARLALNTGELFF
few TRBJ2-1 - TRBV29-1 TGCAGCGTTGTTCAGTTAGCGGCGGATGAGCAGTTCTTC CSVVQLAADEQFF
few TRBJ2-1 - TRBV28 TGTGCCAGCAGTTTATGGGGTTTTAGCTCCTACAATGAGCAGTTCTTC CASSLWGFSSYNEQFF
few TRBJ2-6 - TRBV19 TGTGCCAGTAGTATGGGACAATGGAGCTCTGGGGCCAACGTCCTGACTTTC CASSMGQWSSGANVLTF
- TRBJ2-2 TRBD2 TRBV11-2 TGTGCCAGCAGCTATGGACTAGCGGGGGCTTCTTCCGGGGAGCTGTTTTTT CASSYGLAGASSGELFF
few TRBJ1-6 - TRBV6-2/TRBV6-3 TGTGCCAGCAGTTACTTTTGGGTTAAGTCCTATAATTCACCCCTCCACTTT CASSYFWVKSYNSPLHF
many TRBJ2-4 TRBD1 TRBV28 TGTGCCAGCAGTTCAGAGGGACAGGGGTTTTACGGGAACATTCAGTACTTC CASSSEGQGFYGNIQYF
many TRBJ2-7 TRBD2 TRBV20-1 TGCAGTGCTAACCCCGGGACTAGCGGCTACGAGCAGTACTTC CSANPGTSGYEQYF
many TRBJ1-1 - TRBV13 TGTGCCAGCAGCTTATCTGCCCGGGGGCCGATTTTATTT CASSLSARGPILF
many TRBJ2-7 TRBD2 TRBV9 TGTGCCAGCAGCGTGGCGGGAGTTTCCCACGAGCAGTACTTC CASSVAGVSHEQYF
many TRBJ2-2 TRBD2 TRBV27 TGTGCCAGCAGTTCGCAAGGACTAGCGGGAGTACACGGGGAGCTGTTTTTT CASSSQGLAGVHGELFF
many TRBJ2-2 TRBD1 TRBV28 TGTGCCAGCGCTCAGGGGGCGCGGTCCGGGGAGCTGTTTTTT CASAQGARSGELFF
few TRBJ1-5 TRBD1 TRBV20-1 TGCAGTGCTAGCAATCAACAGGGGAATCAGCCCCAGCATTTT CSASNQQGNQPQHF
- TRBJ1-2 - TRBV10-1 TGTGCCAGCAGGCCACAGGGTTCCCGCTATGGCTACACCTTC CASRPQGSRYGYTF
many TRBJ2-7 - TRBV5-1 TGCGCCAGCAGCTTGGCGGCAGGTCAAGACTACGAGCAGTACTTC CASSLAAGQDYEQYF
few TRBJ2-5 TRBD2 TRBV5-5 TGTGCCAGCAGCTTGAGGCTAGCGGGAGTAAGAGAGACCCAGTACTTC CASSLRLAGVRETQYF
many TRBJ2-1 - TRBV20-1 TGCAGTGGATCCGCTGGAGACCCCTACAATGAGCAGTTCTTC CSGSAGDPYNEQFF
many TRBJ2-5 TRBD1 TRBV3-1 TGTGCCAGCAGCCAGACGAGACAGGGTCAGGGGGAGACCCAGTACTTC CASSQTRQGQGETQYF
many TRBJ2-7 TRBD2 TRBV12-3/TRBV12-4 TGTGCCAGCAGATTCATAGCGGGGAGCTCCTACGAGCAGTACTTC CASRFIAGSSYEQYF
many TRBJ1-1 - TRBV30 TGTGCCTGGAGTGTGTTGAGACAGAACACTGAAGCTTTCTTT CAWSVLRQNTEAFF
many TRBJ1-1 - TRBV6-5 TGTGCCAGCAGTTACAGGGAGTGGGGCACTGAAGCTTTCTTT CASSYREWGTEAFF